This is a list of T cell receptor beta chains from one sample in a study of cytomegalovirus exposure and HLA in healthy donors. The method was immunoSEQ multiplex PCR; TCRdb's version includes in-frame clones alone and lacks a portion of them. The sample yields some 150,000 clones, 80% seen once. The source material was PBMCs. The receptor source for this set is a man younger than 40 in good health and CMV-seronegative. The CDR3 runs from the conserved cysteine through the conserved F or W. Each record gives: CDR3 protein, CDR3 DNA, J gene, V gene, clone size, D gene. D genes are given only for firm matches. Part of the rows lack a size; the others show once, few, many or a class for expanded clones.

CDR3 protein: CASSPGARGEKLFF
CDR3 DNA: TGTGCCAGCAGCCCAGGGGCGCGTGGTGAAAAACTGTTTTTT
J gene: TRBJ1-4
V gene: TRBV5-4
clone size: -
D gene: -

CDR3 protein: CASSQSYASVNTEAFF
CDR3 DNA: TGCGCCAGCAGCCAGTCTTACGCATCAGTGAACACTGAAGCTTTCTTT
J gene: TRBJ1-1
V gene: TRBV4-1
clone size: few
D gene: -

CDR3 protein: CASSPVVASQNTGELFF
CDR3 DNA: TGTGCCAGCAGCCCCGTGGTGGCTAGTCAAAACACCGGGGAGCTGTTTTTT
J gene: TRBJ2-2
V gene: TRBV7-9
clone size: -
D gene: -

CDR3 protein: CSVARVLGYNEQFF
CDR3 DNA: TGCAGCGTTGCCAGGGTTTTGGGTTACAATGAGCAGTTCTTC
J gene: TRBJ2-1
V gene: TRBV29-1
clone size: once
D gene: -

CDR3 protein: CATSRGQGSYEQYF
CDR3 DNA: TGTGCCACCAGCAGGGGACAGGGATCCTACGAGCAGTACTTC
J gene: TRBJ2-7
V gene: TRBV15
clone size: once
D gene: TRBD1

CDR3 protein: CASSFVPPEAFF
CDR3 DNA: TGTGCCAGCAGCTTCGTCCCCCCTGAAGCTTTCTTT
J gene: TRBJ1-1
V gene: TRBV7-9
clone size: -
D gene: -

CDR3 protein: CASSLSGSGEETQYF
CDR3 DNA: TGCGCCAGCAGCCTTAGCGGGAGTGGGGAAGAGACCCAGTACTTC
J gene: TRBJ2-5
V gene: TRBV4-3
clone size: -
D gene: TRBD2

CDR3 protein: CASSVETGSPQHF
CDR3 DNA: TGTGCCAGCAGTGTCGAGACGGGGTCTCCCCAGCATTTT
J gene: TRBJ1-5
V gene: TRBV6-4
clone size: -
D gene: -

CDR3 protein: CASSLGGDRETVF
CDR3 DNA: TGTGCCAGCAGCTTAGGGGGGGACAGGGAGACTGTCTTC
J gene: TRBJ2-1
V gene: TRBV7-2
clone size: -
D gene: TRBD1

CDR3 protein: CASSPPSTRGETQYF
CDR3 DNA: TGTGCCAGCTCACCACCAAGTACTCGCGGAGAGACCCAGTACTTC
J gene: TRBJ2-5
V gene: TRBV18
clone size: -
D gene: -

CDR3 protein: CAISAITGGYTF
CDR3 DNA: TGTGCCATCAGTGCCATAACAGGGGGCTACACCTTC
J gene: TRBJ1-2
V gene: TRBV10-3
clone size: -
D gene: -

CDR3 protein: CASRVEPGLAGDADTQYF
CDR3 DNA: TGCGCCAGCAGAGTTGAACCGGGACTAGCGGGGGACGCAGATACGCAGTATTTT
J gene: TRBJ2-3
V gene: TRBV4-1
clone size: -
D gene: TRBD2

CDR3 protein: CASSLAGGMGNQPQHF
CDR3 DNA: TGTGCCAGCAGCTTGGCAGGGGGCATGGGCAATCAGCCCCAGCATTTT
J gene: TRBJ1-5
V gene: TRBV5-6
clone size: -
D gene: TRBD1

CDR3 protein: CASSLAFFGDTEAFF
CDR3 DNA: TGCGCCAGCAGCTTGGCCTTTTTCGGTGACACTGAAGCTTTCTTT
J gene: TRBJ1-1
V gene: TRBV5-1
clone size: -
D gene: -

CDR3 protein: CASSRTGGKAEAFF
CDR3 DNA: TGTGCCAGTAGTAGGACAGGGGGTAAGGCTGAAGCTTTCTTT
J gene: TRBJ1-1
V gene: TRBV19
clone size: few
D gene: TRBD1

CDR3 protein: CASSPRSSGNTIYF
CDR3 DNA: TGTGCCAGCAGCCCCAGAAGCTCTGGAAACACCATATATTTT
J gene: TRBJ1-3
V gene: TRBV6-5
clone size: -
D gene: -

CDR3 protein: CASSVVGGGVADTQYF
CDR3 DNA: TGTGCCAGCAGCGTAGTGGGGGGGGGAGTTGCAGATACGCAGTATTTT
J gene: TRBJ2-3
V gene: TRBV9
clone size: once
D gene: TRBD2

CDR3 protein: CASTLGTGGSEQYF
CDR3 DNA: TGTGCCAGCACTCTTGGGACAGGGGGGAGCGAGCAGTACTTC
J gene: TRBJ2-7
V gene: TRBV27
clone size: -
D gene: TRBD1

CDR3 protein: CASKLVAQGNQPQHF
CDR3 DNA: TGTGCCAGCAAGTTGGTGGCCCAGGGCAATCAGCCCCAGCATTTT
J gene: TRBJ1-5
V gene: TRBV2
clone size: -
D gene: -

CDR3 protein: CASSFPGLEAYNEQFF
CDR3 DNA: TGTGCCAGCAGCTTCCCAGGACTAGAAGCCTACAATGAGCAGTTCTTC
J gene: TRBJ2-1
V gene: TRBV7-9
clone size: once
D gene: TRBD2

CDR3 protein: CASRRQGASNQPQHF
CDR3 DNA: TGTGCCAGCAGAAGACAGGGGGCCAGCAATCAGCCCCAGCATTTT
J gene: TRBJ1-5
V gene: TRBV28
clone size: -
D gene: TRBD1

CDR3 protein: CAISETTGPPSDTQYF
CDR3 DNA: TGTGCCATCAGTGAGACGACAGGACCGCCCTCAGATACGCAGTATTTT
J gene: TRBJ2-3
V gene: TRBV10-3
clone size: -
D gene: -

CDR3 protein: CASSHRQGATGTEAFF
CDR3 DNA: TGTGCCAGCAGCCATAGACAGGGGGCAACTGGCACTGAAGCTTTCTTT
J gene: TRBJ1-1
V gene: TRBV7-9
clone size: -
D gene: TRBD1

CDR3 protein: CASSLEAQEGYNEQFF
CDR3 DNA: TGCGCCAGCAGCTTGGAGGCCCAGGAGGGGTACAATGAGCAGTTCTTC
J gene: TRBJ2-1
V gene: TRBV5-1
clone size: -
D gene: -

CDR3 protein: CASPLRATNEKLFF
CDR3 DNA: TGTGCCAGCCCCCTCCGGGCAACTAATGAAAAACTGTTTTTT
J gene: TRBJ1-4
V gene: TRBV6-1
clone size: -
D gene: -

CDR3 protein: CAWRSGRAPYEQYF
CDR3 DNA: TGTGCCTGGAGAAGCGGGAGGGCTCCCTACGAGCAGTACTTC
J gene: TRBJ2-7
V gene: TRBV30
clone size: -
D gene: TRBD2

CDR3 protein: CASSYSQYEQYF
CDR3 DNA: TGTGCCAGCAGTTACTCGCAGTACGAGCAGTACTTC
J gene: TRBJ2-7
V gene: TRBV6-6
clone size: few
D gene: -

CDR3 protein: CASSYGRGNSPLHF
CDR3 DNA: TGCGCCAGCAGTTACGGAAGGGGTAATTCACCCCTCCACTTT
J gene: TRBJ1-6
V gene: TRBV5-1
clone size: -
D gene: -

CDR3 protein: CASSWTGMTSPLHF
CDR3 DNA: TGTGCCAGCAGTTGGACAGGAATGACTTCACCCCTCCACTTT
J gene: TRBJ1-6
V gene: TRBV28
clone size: once
D gene: TRBD1

CDR3 protein: CASSHPPGQGRNEQYF
CDR3 DNA: TGTGCCAGTAGCCATCCCCCCGGACAGGGGAGGAACGAGCAGTACTTC
J gene: TRBJ2-7
V gene: TRBV19
clone size: -
D gene: TRBD1

CDR3 protein: CASSLRGSSYNEQFF
CDR3 DNA: TGTGCCAGCAGCTTACGGGGAAGCTCCTACAATGAGCAGTTCTTC
J gene: TRBJ2-1
V gene: TRBV5-8
clone size: few
D gene: -

CDR3 protein: CASSFSGQEYEQYF
CDR3 DNA: TGTGCCAGCAGTTTCTCGGGACAAGAATACGAGCAGTACTTC
J gene: TRBJ2-7
V gene: TRBV27
clone size: once
D gene: -

CDR3 protein: CATRTGGRADTQYF
CDR3 DNA: TGTGCCACCCGGACAGGGGGCCGGGCAGATACGCAGTATTTT
J gene: TRBJ2-3
V gene: TRBV6-6
clone size: -
D gene: TRBD1

CDR3 protein: CASSQQGVGYTF
CDR3 DNA: TGTGCCAGCAGCCAACAGGGCGTAGGCTACACCTTC
J gene: TRBJ1-2
V gene: TRBV2
clone size: -
D gene: -

CDR3 protein: CASSLWRTFSGNTIYF
CDR3 DNA: TGTGCCAGCAGTTTATGGAGAACCTTCTCTGGAAACACCATATATTTT
J gene: TRBJ1-3
V gene: TRBV28
clone size: once
D gene: -

CDR3 protein: CASSIPGYSNQPQHF
CDR3 DNA: TGTGCCAGTAGTATACCAGGCTATAGCAATCAGCCCCAGCATTTT
J gene: TRBJ1-5
V gene: TRBV19
clone size: -
D gene: -

CDR3 protein: CASSTTGTGVNTEAFF
CDR3 DNA: TGTGCCAGCAGTACGACCGGGACAGGAGTGAACACTGAAGCTTTCTTT
J gene: TRBJ1-1
V gene: TRBV6-6
clone size: -
D gene: TRBD1

CDR3 protein: CASSEATGGRNQPQHF
CDR3 DNA: TGTGCCAGCAGTGAAGCGACCGGCGGCCGCAATCAGCCCCAGCATTTT
J gene: TRBJ1-5
V gene: TRBV2
clone size: -
D gene: -

CDR3 protein: CASRPGQGFSRSQPQHF
CDR3 DNA: TGTGCCAGTAGACCGGGACAGGGTTTTTCTAGAAGTCAGCCCCAGCATTTT
J gene: TRBJ1-5
V gene: TRBV19
clone size: -
D gene: TRBD1

CDR3 protein: CASREGRYYGYTF
CDR3 DNA: TGTGCCAGCAGGGAGGGACGTTACTATGGCTACACCTTC
J gene: TRBJ1-2
V gene: TRBV2
clone size: -
D gene: -

CDR3 protein: CASSLTGTGTYEQYF
CDR3 DNA: TGCGCCAGCAGCTTAACCGGGACAGGGACCTACGAGCAGTACTTC
J gene: TRBJ2-7
V gene: TRBV5-1
clone size: -
D gene: TRBD1

CDR3 protein: CASSVKAMDVGGTEAFF
CDR3 DNA: TGTGCCAGCAGCGTAAAGGCGATGGACGTTGGGGGGACTGAAGCTTTCTTT
J gene: TRBJ1-1
V gene: TRBV9
clone size: -
D gene: -

CDR3 protein: CASHRDSSYEQYF
CDR3 DNA: TGTGCCAGCCACAGGGATTCCTCCTACGAGCAGTACTTC
J gene: TRBJ2-7
V gene: TRBV2
clone size: -
D gene: -

CDR3 protein: CASSFKEPNYGYTF
CDR3 DNA: TGCGCCAGCAGCTTTAAGGAGCCTAACTATGGCTACACCTTC
J gene: TRBJ1-2
V gene: TRBV5-1
clone size: -
D gene: -

CDR3 protein: CATQRGHTWQDQPQHF
CDR3 DNA: TGTGCCACCCAAAGGGGGCACACATGGCAAGATCAGCCCCAGCATTTT
J gene: TRBJ1-5
V gene: TRBV19
clone size: -
D gene: TRBD1

CDR3 protein: CASSLRQGKDTQYF
CDR3 DNA: TGCGCCAGCAGCCTCAGACAGGGTAAAGATACGCAGTATTTT
J gene: TRBJ2-3
V gene: TRBV5-1
clone size: once
D gene: TRBD1

CDR3 protein: CASSFGIGEQETQYF
CDR3 DNA: TGTGCCAGCAGCTTCGGGATAGGAGAACAAGAGACCCAGTACTTC
J gene: TRBJ2-5
V gene: TRBV7-7
clone size: -
D gene: -

CDR3 protein: CASSPRGTGIEAFF
CDR3 DNA: TGTGCCAGCTCACCCCGCGGGACAGGGATTGAAGCTTTCTTT
J gene: TRBJ1-1
V gene: TRBV18
clone size: -
D gene: TRBD1

CDR3 protein: CASSLSPREGASSYNEQFF
CDR3 DNA: TGTGCCAGCAGTTTATCCCCCCGAGAGGGGGCAAGCTCCTACAATGAGCAGTTCTTC
J gene: TRBJ2-1
V gene: TRBV28
clone size: once
D gene: TRBD1

CDR3 protein: CASSEVERGRGSHREQYF
CDR3 DNA: TGTGCCAGCAGTGAAGTGGAACGAGGCAGGGGGTCCCATCGCGAGCAGTACTTC
J gene: TRBJ2-7
V gene: TRBV6-1
clone size: -
D gene: TRBD1

CDR3 protein: CASSLAQLGEQYF
CDR3 DNA: TGTGCCAGCAGCTTGGCGCAGCTCGGGGAGCAGTACTTC
J gene: TRBJ2-7
V gene: TRBV7-3
clone size: -
D gene: -